These 17 T cell receptor beta chains share one sample of origin, sequenced in a study of T cell repertoires in cytomegalovirus infection. Which antigens these TCRs recognize remains unknown. Via MiXCR, TCRdb re-called the reads, giving one row per CDR3 protein. The sample comprises 100,000 to 150,000 distinct CDR3 sequences, 20% to 30% of which are singletons, and roughly 35% rests with the top ten. The sequenced sample was PBMCs, sequenced either directly or after in vitro stimulation (not recorded which). The receptors were gathered from a human donor in good health (CMV status not recorded). Some clones in this sample may be carry-over from other donors' samples.

At least ten counts were recorded for this clonotype. The chain is built from TRBV6-2 or TRBV6-3 and TRBJ2-7, with 9 nucleotides matching TRBD2. The CDR3 is made up of 14 amino acids. Germline trimming cut 3 bases from V and 3 bases from J; bases unmatched to any gene: 3. CDR1 and CDR2 from the germline V gene are MNHEY and SVGEGT. The CDR3 nucleotides are TGTGCCAGCAGTTATAGTAGCGGGAGCTACGAGCAGTACTTC. Translated, it gives CASSYSSGSYEQYF.

J is TRBJ1-4 and V is TRBV29-1, with TRBD1 identical over 9 bases. Germline-derived CDR1 and CDR2 are SQVTM and ANQGSEA. The CDR3 is 12 residues long. The J segment lost 7 bases and the V segment lost 7 bases, leaving 4 bases of the junction unmatched. DNA for the CDR3: TGCAGCGGCCGACAGGGGGGTGAAAAACTGTTTTTT. Residues: CSGRQGGEKLFF.

This clonotype was counted a few times. The chain's CDR3 is CASSFRIISGNTIYF. CDR3 nucleotides: TGTGCCAGCAGCTTTAGGATCATCTCTGGAAACACCATATATTTT. The gene calls are TRBV7-4 and TRBJ1-3; unclear D gene. Germline V gene data show CDR1 as SGHVT and CDR2 as SQSDAQ. The germline V and J ends were trimmed by 3 bases and 0 bases, with 9 bases remaining between them. This CDR3 is built from 15 residues.

This clonotype came up a few times. The chain joins TRBV10-3 to TRBJ1-1, with D perhaps matching TRBD1 (6 bases). Germline V gene sequence: CDR1 ENHRY, CDR2 SYGVKD. The CDR3 is 14 amino acids. Deletions cut 2 bases from V and 7 bases from J, with 14 bases between. This CDR3 reads CAISERQEQGEAFF. CDR3 in DNA: TGTGCCATCAGTGAGAGACAGGAACAGGGTGAAGCTTTCTTT.

The chain joins TRBV6-6 to TRBJ2-7; the D gene is possibly TRBD1 (5 bases). CDR1 MNHNY and CDR2 SVGAGI come from the germline V gene (reference sequence). The germline V and J ends were trimmed by 3 bases and 6 bases, with 9 bases remaining between them. The CDR3 length is 12 residues. CDR3 in DNA: TGTGCCAGCAGTTATCTAGGGGCCGAGCAGTACTTC. This codes for CASSYLGAEQYF.

This clonotype was detected many times. This chain links TRBV7-9 with TRBJ2-2; 12 positions agree with TRBD2. Germline trimming cut 4 bases from V and 0 bases from J; bases unmatched to any gene: 12. The CDR3 has 20 amino acids. In germline, CDR1 is SEHNR, CDR2 FQNEAQ (reference sequence). This chain's CDR3 is CASSSPSPSGRATNTGELFF. DNA for the CDR3: TGTGCCAGCAGCTCCCCAAGTCCTAGCGGGAGGGCGACGAACACCGGGGAGCTGTTTTTT.

DNA for the CDR3: TGTGCCAGCAGCTTACAGGGACAGGGGAACAATCAGCCCCAGCATTTT. It is translated as CASSLQGQGNNQPQHF. The chain is built from TRBV5-6 and TRBJ1-5; 10 nucleotides agree with TRBD1. Germline CDR1 reads SGHDT; CDR2 reads YYEEEE. The CDR3 is 16 amino acids. V gave up 2 bases and J gave up 3 bases; unmatched junction bases: 5.

This clonotype was seen many times. This chain links TRBV6-1 with TRBJ2-7, with 11 nucleotides matching TRBD2. The germline V gene has CDR1 MNHNS and CDR2 SASEGT. This CDR3 is 19 amino acids long. With 6 bases clipped from V and 2 bases from J, the junction kept 18 bases outside the gene matches. CDR3 DNA: TGTGCCAGCAGCATTATGGGGACTAGCGGAAGGAGGATACCCTACGAGCAGTACTTC. This translates into CASSIMGTSGRRIPYEQYF.

This clonotype was seen many times. V gene TRBV7-3 combines with J gene TRBJ2-1; tentatively, D is TRBD2 (6 bases). CDR1 is SGHTA, CDR2 FQGTGA, per germline. The length of the CDR3 is 15 residues. V lost 4 bases and J lost 5, with 15 bases in between. The CDR3 nucleotides are TGTGCCAGCAGCTCCAACCCGGGACTTAACAATGAGCAGTTCTTC. Amino acids: CASSSNPGLNNEQFF.

This clonotype has only one observation. This chain uses TRBV9 with TRBJ2-5; D ambiguous. This CDR3 comprises 14 residues. In germline, CDR1 is SGDLS, CDR2 YYNGEE. The V end was cut by 0 bases, the J end by 2 bases, with 8 bases between. CDR3 sequence: CASSVGAQQETQYF. CDR3 DNA: TGTGCCAGCAGCGTAGGGGCACAACAAGAGACCCAGTACTTC.

The chain couples TRBV20-1 to TRBJ1-1, with D tentatively TRBD1 (6 bases). CDR3 size: 15 residues. Between the trimmed V and J ends, which lost 4 bases and 1 base, there was a span of 16 bases. Germline CDR1 is DFQATT and CDR2 is SNEGSKA (reference sequence). The CDR3, as DNA: TGCAGTGCTATACTGGGGGGCCTGTCGAACACTGAAGCTTTCTTT. It translates to CSAILGGLSNTEAFF.

The chain uses TRBV29-1 and TRBJ2-3, with 13 nucleotides matching TRBD2. The CDR3 length is 16 residues. The germline V gene has CDR1 SQVTM and CDR2 ANQGSEA. V lost 7 bases to trimming and J lost 2 bases; unmatched junction nucleotides: 9. The CDR3 reads CSAPATSGRPTDTQYF. In DNA, the CDR3 is TGCAGCGCCCCAGCGACTAGCGGGAGGCCCACAGATACGCAGTATTTT.

The chain carries TRBV10-3 and TRBJ2-4; TRBD1 matches 11 bases. CDR3 size: 16 residues. The germline gives CDR1 ENHRY, CDR2 SYGVKD. J lost 5 bases, V lost 6 bases, and 9 bases had no gene match. The CDR3 reads CAISGRDRGFQNIQYF. Written as DNA, the CDR3 is TGTGCCATCAGCGGCCGGGACAGGGGGTTTCAAAACATTCAGTACTTC.

The chain uses TRBV2 and TRBJ2-7; the D is unclear. The ends were cut back, 5 bases at V and 2 bases at J, with 13 bases in the middle. CDR3 size: 14 residues. Germline CDR1 is SNHLY and CDR2 is FYNNEI. The chain's CDR3 is CASSFLGLTYEQYV. The CDR3, as DNA: TGTGCCAGCAGTTTCTTAGGGCTCACCTACGAGCAGTACGTC.

This clonotype was picked up many times. The chain's CDR3 is CASRLDGANYGYTF. CDR3 bases: TGTGCCAGCAGGCTGGACGGAGCTAACTATGGCTACACCTTC. This rearrangement joins TRBV6-2 or TRBV6-3 to TRBJ1-2; D gene unclear. Per germline, CDR1 MNHEY and CDR2 SVGEGT. Trimming took 6 bases from V and 0 from J, leaving 11 bases between them. The CDR3 has 14 residues.

This clonotype was picked up a small number of times. The V and J genes are TRBV6-2 or TRBV6-3 and TRBJ2-1, with TRBD2 identical over 8 bases. In germline, CDR1 is MNHEY, CDR2 SVGEGT. V gave up 6 bases and J gave up 8 bases; unmatched junction bases: 15. CDR3 length: 16 amino acids. DNA of the CDR3: TGTGCCAGCAGACCTCCCGGGCGGACTAGCTTGGATGAGCAGTTCTTC. Translated: CASRPPGRTSLDEQFF.

This clonotype occurred many times. The gene calls are TRBV28 and TRBJ2-7; D gene unclear. Trimming removed 0 bases from V and 8 bases from J, with 14 bases in between. The CDR3 has 14 amino acids. The V gene's germline CDR1 is MDHEN and CDR2 SYDVKM. The CDR3 region is CASSLWGRNLKQYF. CDR3 sequence (DNA): TGTGCCAGCAGTTTATGGGGCCGGAACCTAAAGCAGTACTTC.